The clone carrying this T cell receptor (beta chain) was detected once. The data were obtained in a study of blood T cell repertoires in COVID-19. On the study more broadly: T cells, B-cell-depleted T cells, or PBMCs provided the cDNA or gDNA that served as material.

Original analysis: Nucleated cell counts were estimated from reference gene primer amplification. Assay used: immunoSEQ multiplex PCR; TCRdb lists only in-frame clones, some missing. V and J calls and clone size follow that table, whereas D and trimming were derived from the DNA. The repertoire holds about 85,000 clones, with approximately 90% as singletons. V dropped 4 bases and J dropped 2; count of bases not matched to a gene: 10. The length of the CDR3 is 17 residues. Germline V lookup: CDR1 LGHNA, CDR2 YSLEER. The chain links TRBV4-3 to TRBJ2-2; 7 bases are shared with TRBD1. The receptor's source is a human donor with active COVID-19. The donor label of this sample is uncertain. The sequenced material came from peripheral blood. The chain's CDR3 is CASSRPPGQDNTGELFF. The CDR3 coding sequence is TGCGCCAGCAGCCGCCCCCCCGGACAGGACAACACCGGGGAGCTGTTTTTT.